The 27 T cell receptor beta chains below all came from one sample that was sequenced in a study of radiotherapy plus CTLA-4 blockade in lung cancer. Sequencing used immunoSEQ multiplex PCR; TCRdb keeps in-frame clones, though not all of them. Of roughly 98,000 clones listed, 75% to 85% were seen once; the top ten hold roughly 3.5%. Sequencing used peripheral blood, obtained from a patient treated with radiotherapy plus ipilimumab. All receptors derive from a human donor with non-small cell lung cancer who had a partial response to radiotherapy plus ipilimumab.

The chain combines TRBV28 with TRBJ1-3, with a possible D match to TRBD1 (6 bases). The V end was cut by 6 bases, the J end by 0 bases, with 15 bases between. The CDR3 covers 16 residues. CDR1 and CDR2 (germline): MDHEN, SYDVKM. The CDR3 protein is CASSSQGGVSGNTIYF. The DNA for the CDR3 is TGTGCCAGCAGCTCCCAAGGGGGAGTCTCTGGAAACACCATATATTTT.

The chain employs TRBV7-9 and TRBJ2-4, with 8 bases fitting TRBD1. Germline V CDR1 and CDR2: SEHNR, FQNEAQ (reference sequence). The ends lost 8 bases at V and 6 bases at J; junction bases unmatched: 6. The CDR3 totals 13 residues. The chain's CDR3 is CASGLTGVNIQYF. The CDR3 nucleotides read TGTGCCAGCGGACTGACAGGGGTAAACATTCAGTACTTC. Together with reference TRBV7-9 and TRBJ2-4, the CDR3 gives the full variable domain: DTGVSQNPRHKITKRGQNVTFRCDPISEHNRLYWYRQTLGQGPEFLTYFQNEAQLEKSRLLSDRFSAERPKGSFSTLEIQRTEQGDSAMYLCASGLTGVNIQYFGAGTRLSVL.

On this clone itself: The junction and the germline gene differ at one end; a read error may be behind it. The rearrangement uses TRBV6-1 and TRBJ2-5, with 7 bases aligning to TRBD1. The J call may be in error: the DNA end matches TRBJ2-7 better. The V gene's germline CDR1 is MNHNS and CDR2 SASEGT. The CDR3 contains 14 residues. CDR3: CASREDRAVGEQYF. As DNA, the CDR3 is TGTGCCAGCAGAGAAGACAGGGCGGTAGGCGAGCAGTACTTC.

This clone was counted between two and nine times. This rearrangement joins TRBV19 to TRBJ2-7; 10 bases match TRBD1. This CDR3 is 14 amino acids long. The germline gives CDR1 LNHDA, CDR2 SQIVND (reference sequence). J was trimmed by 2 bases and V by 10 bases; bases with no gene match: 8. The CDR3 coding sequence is TGTGCCACCCAACGACAGGGGGCTCCCTACGAGCAGTACTTC. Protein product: CATQRQGAPYEQYF.

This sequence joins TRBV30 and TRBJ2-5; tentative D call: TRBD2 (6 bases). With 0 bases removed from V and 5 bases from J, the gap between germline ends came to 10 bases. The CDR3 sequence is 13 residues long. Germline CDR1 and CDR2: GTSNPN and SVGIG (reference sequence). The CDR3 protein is CAWSVAGSETQYF. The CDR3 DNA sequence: TGTGCCTGGAGTGTAGCGGGTTCGGAGACCCAGTACTTC.

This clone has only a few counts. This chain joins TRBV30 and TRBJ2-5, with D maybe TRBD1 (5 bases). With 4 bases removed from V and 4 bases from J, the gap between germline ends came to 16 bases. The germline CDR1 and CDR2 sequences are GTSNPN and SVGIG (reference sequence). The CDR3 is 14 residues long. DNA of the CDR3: TGTGCCTGGAAGGGGCGCCCCAAGGTAGAGACCCAGTACTTC. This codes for CAWKGRPKVETQYF.

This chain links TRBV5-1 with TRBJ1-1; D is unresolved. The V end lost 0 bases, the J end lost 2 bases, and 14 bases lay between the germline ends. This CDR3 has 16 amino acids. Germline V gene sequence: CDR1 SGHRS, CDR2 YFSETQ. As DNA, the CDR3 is TGCGCCAGCAGCTTGGCCTTTCAGCGTCTAAACACTGAAGCTTTCTTT. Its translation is CASSLAFQRLNTEAFF.

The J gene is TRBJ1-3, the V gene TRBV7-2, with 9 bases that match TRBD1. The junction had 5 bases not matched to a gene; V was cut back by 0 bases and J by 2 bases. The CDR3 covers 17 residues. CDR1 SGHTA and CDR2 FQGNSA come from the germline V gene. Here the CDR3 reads CASSLALRDRAGNTIYF. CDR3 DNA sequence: TGTGCCAGCAGCTTAGCTCTCCGGGACAGGGCTGGAAACACCATATATTTT.

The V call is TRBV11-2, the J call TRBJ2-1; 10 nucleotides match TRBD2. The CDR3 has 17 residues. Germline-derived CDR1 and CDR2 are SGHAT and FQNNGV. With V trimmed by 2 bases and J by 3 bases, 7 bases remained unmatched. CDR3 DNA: TGTGCCAGCAGCTTAATACCCGGGACTAGCGTCTACAATGAGCAGTTCTTC. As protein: CASSLIPGTSVYNEQFF.

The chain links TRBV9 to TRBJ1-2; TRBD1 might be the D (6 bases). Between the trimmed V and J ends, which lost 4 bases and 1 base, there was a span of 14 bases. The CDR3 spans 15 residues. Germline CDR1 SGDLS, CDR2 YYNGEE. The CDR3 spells CASSRQGLSNYGYTF. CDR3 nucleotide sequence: TGTGCCAGCAGCCGGCAGGGGCTGAGTAACTATGGCTACACCTTC.

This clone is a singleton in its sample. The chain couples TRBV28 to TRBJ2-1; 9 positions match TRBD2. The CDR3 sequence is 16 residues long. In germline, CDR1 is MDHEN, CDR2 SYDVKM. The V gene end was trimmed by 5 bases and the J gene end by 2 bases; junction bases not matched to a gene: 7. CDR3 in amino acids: CASSNQAGGAYNEQFF. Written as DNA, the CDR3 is TGTGCCAGCAGTAACCAAGCGGGAGGCGCCTACAATGAGCAGTTCTTC.

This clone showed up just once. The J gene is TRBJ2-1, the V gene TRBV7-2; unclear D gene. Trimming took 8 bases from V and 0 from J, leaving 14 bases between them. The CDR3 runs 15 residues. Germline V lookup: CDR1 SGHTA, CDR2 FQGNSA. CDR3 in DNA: TGTGCCAGCCGCGTTACGGGTCGCTCCTACAATGAGCAGTTCTTC. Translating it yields CASRVTGRSYNEQFF.

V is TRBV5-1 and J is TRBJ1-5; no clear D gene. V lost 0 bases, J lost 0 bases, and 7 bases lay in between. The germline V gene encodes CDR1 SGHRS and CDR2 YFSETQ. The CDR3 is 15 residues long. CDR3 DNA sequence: TGCGCCAGCAGCTTGGACGGTTATAGCAATCAGCCCCAGCATTTT. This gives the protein CASSLDGYSNQPQHF.

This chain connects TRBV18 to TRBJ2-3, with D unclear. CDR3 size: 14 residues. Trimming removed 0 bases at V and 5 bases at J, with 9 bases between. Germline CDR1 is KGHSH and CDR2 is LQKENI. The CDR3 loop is CASSPPNPEDTQYF. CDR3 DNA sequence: TGTGCCAGCTCACCACCTAATCCAGAAGATACGCAGTATTTT.

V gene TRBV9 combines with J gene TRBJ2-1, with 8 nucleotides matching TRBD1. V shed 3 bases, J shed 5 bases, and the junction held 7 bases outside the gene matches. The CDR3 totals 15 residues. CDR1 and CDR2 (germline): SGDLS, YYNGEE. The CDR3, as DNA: TGTGCCAGCAGCGCCGTGGGGACAGGAGACAATGAGCAGTTCTTC. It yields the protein CASSAVGTGDNEQFF.

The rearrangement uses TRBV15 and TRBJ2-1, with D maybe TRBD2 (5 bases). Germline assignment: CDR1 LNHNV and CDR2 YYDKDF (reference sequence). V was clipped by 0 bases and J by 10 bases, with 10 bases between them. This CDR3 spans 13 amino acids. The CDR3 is CATSRDQRSEQFF. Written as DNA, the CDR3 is TGTGCCACCAGCAGAGATCAGCGGTCCGAGCAGTTCTTC.

The DNA for the CDR3 is TGTGCCTGGAGTGCGGGTGGGCGGGCGATCTATGGCTACACCTTC. This encodes CAWSAGGRAIYGYTF. V gene TRBV30 combines with J gene TRBJ1-2; D is uncertain. From germline, CDR1 is GTSNPN and CDR2 SVGIG (reference sequence). The CDR3 spans 15 residues. V was shortened by 1 base and J by 4 bases, with 16 bases between the two germline ends.

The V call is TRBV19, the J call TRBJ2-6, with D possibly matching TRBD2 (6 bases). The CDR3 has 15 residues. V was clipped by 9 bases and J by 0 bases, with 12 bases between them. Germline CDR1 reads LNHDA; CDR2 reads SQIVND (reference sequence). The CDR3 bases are TGTGCCAGCAATTGGAGGGACTCTGGGGCCAACGTCCTGACTTTC. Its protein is CASNWRDSGANVLTF.

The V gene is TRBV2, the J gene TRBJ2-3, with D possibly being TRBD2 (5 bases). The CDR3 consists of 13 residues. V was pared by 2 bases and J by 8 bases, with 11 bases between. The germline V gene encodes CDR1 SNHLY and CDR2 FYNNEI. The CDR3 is CASSESFGGTQYF. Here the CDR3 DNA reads TGTGCCAGCAGTGAATCCTTCGGAGGTACGCAGTATTTT.

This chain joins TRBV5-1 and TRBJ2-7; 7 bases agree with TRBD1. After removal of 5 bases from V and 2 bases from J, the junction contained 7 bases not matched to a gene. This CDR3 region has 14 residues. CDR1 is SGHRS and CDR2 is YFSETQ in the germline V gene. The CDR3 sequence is CASSPQGTPYEQYF. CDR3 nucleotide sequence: TGCGCCAGCAGTCCACAGGGGACCCCCTACGAGCAGTACTTC.

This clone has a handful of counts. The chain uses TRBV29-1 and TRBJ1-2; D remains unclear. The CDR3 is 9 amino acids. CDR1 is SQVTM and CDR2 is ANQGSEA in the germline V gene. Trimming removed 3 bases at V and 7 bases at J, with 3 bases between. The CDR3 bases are TGCAGCGTTGATAGTGGCTACACCTTC. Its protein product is CSVDSGYTF. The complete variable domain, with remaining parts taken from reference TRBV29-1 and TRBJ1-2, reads SAVISQKPSRDICQRGTSLTIQCQVDSQVTMMFWYRQQPGQSLTLIATANQGSEATYESGFVIDKFPISRPNLTFSTLTVSNMSPEDSSIYLCSVDSGYTFGSGTRLTVV.

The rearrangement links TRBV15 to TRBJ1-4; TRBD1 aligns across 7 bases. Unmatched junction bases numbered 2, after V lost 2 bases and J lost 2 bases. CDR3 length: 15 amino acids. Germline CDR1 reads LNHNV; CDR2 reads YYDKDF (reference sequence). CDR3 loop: CATSRQTGTNEKLFF. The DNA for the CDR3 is TGTGCCACCAGCAGACAGACAGGGACTAATGAAAAACTGTTTTTT.

The CDR3 spells CASSSRQGLAKNIQYF. The CDR3, as DNA: TGTGCCAGCAGCTCCCGACAGGGCCTAGCCAAAAACATTCAGTACTTC. The chain links TRBV7-2 to TRBJ2-4, with 7 bases that match TRBD1. The CDR3 has 16 amino acids. The junction had 6 bases not matched to a gene; V was cut back by 4 bases and J by 0 bases. The germline CDR1 and CDR2 sequences are SGHTA and FQGNSA.

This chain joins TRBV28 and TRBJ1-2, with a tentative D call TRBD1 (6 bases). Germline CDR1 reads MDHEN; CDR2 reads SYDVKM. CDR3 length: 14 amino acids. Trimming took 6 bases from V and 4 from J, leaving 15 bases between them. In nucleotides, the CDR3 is TGTGCCAGCAGCCCAAGACAGGTGATCTATGGCTACACCTTC. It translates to CASSPRQVIYGYTF.

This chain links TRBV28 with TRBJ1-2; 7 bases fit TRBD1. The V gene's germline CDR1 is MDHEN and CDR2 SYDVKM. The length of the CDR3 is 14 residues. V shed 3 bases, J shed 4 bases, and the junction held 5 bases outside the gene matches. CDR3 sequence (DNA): TGTGCCAGCAGTTTGAAGGCAGGGGGCTATGGCTACACCTTC. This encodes CASSLKAGGYGYTF.

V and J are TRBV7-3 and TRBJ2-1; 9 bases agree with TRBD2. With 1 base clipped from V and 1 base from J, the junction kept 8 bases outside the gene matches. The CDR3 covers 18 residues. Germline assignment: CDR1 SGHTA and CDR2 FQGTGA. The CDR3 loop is CASSLSGGRDSSYNEQFF. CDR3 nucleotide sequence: TGTGCCAGCAGCTTAAGTGGCGGGAGGGATTCGTCCTACAATGAGCAGTTCTTC. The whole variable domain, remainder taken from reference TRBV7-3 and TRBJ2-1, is GAGVSQTPSNKVTEKGKYVELRCDPISGHTALYWYRQSLGQGPEFLIYFQGTGAADDSGLPNDRFFAVRPEGSVSTLKIQRTERGDSAVYLCASSLSGGRDSSYNEQFFGPGTRLTVL.

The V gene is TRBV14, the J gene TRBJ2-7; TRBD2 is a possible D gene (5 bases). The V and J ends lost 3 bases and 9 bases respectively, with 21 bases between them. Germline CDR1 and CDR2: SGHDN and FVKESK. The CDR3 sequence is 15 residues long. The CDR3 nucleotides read TGTGCCAGCAGCCAGAGGAGAGGTATCGACGGAGGGCAGTACTTC. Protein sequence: CASSQRRGIDGGQYF.